A selection of T cell receptor beta chains follows, all from one sample in a study of PD-1 blockade in mismatch repair-deficient tumors. Assay used: immunoSEQ multiplex PCR; TCRdb lists only in-frame clones, some missing. The sample has 35,000 or so clones; 70% to 90% are singletons. The sample was peripheral blood, taken approximately 78 weeks after starting pembrolizumab. These receptors originate from an adult with mismatch repair-deficient cancer. Each CDR3 is given with its conserved first and last residue. The order of the fields is J gene, V gene, clone size, CDR3 protein. Not every row has a clone size; where given, it reads once, few, many or a size class.

TRBJ2-2 | TRBV5-4 | once | CASSFQGQVTGELFF
TRBJ2-6 | TRBV15 | . | CATSRADRGRSGANVLTF
TRBJ2-7 | TRBV7-9 | . | CASSLRESGLAYEQYF
TRBJ2-7 | TRBV14 | . | CASSPIAGASYEQYF
TRBJ2-3 | TRBV29-1 | . | CSVAPQTGTTLTDTQYF
TRBJ2-5 | TRBV9 | . | CASEVDGTQYF
TRBJ2-7 | TRBV5-1 | . | CASSRQGAYSYEQYF
TRBJ1-4 | TRBV11-2 | . | CASSSFREKLFF
TRBJ2-2 | TRBV6-4 | . | CASKTGPQYPGELFF
TRBJ1-5 | TRBV27 | once | CASSLKVDQPQHF
TRBJ2-1 | TRBV11-2 | . | CASSLIRGKNEQFF
TRBJ2-1 | TRBV6-1 | . | CAILEDNYNEQFF
TRBJ2-3 | TRBV6-5 | . | CASSYSQTSHTQYF
TRBJ2-6 | TRBV23-1 | . | CASSFSSTQQSRANVLTF
TRBJ1-2 | TRBV18 | . | CASSETGNAYGYTF
TRBJ1-2 | TRBV19 | . | CASSLDRTYGYTF
TRBJ1-2 | TRBV6-6 | . | CASSTDSYGYTF
TRBJ2-3 | TRBV5-1 | . | CASSLVENTQYF
TRBJ1-1 | TRBV11-3 | . | CASSLGGARVDTEAFF
TRBJ1-5 | TRBV29-1 | . | CSVQPDLNQPQHF
TRBJ2-5 | TRBV2 | . | CASSVSIQETQYF
TRBJ1-5 | TRBV27 | . | CASSLSWGDRNQPQHF
TRBJ2-6 | TRBV19 | . | CASSTRAPGTGVPGANVLTF
TRBJ1-1 | TRBV7-3 | . | CASSAGTESTEAFF
TRBJ2-2 | TRBV6-6 | . | CASSYLTSGTGELFF
TRBJ2-2 | TRBV7-2 | . | CASSWTSGRASTGELFF
TRBJ2-5 | TRBV9 | . | CASSVGPIPGSEQYF
TRBJ1-2 | TRBV18 | . | CASSPNEYGYTF
TRBJ2-7 | TRBV6-1 | . | CASSAASGGLPYEQYF
TRBJ2-3 | TRBV5-3 | . | CARSRAGDTQYF
TRBJ1-2 | TRBV27 | . | CASTPRDRVSSYTF
TRBJ2-7 | TRBV11-2 | . | CASSRGQGLYEQYF
TRBJ2-3 | TRBV30 | . | CAWSRATTDTQYF
TRBJ2-5 | TRBV28 | . | CASSFQTSGMKETQYF
TRBJ1-1 | TRBV14 | once | CASSLRTGPEGTEAFF
TRBJ1-2 | TRBV7-9 | few | CASRSRRGGHGYTF
TRBJ2-7 | TRBV19 | . | CASSIGAGNSYEQYF
TRBJ2-7 | TRBV7-7 | . | CASSLGPGLAGREQYF
TRBJ2-5 | TRBV30 | . | CACSQGAGYAGETQYF
TRBJ2-7 | TRBV9 | . | CASSVEGNPSYEQYF
TRBJ2-3 | TRBV28 | once | CASSAIDRSFLADTQYF
TRBJ2-7 | TRBV11-2 | . | CASSLEALARSRLYEQYF
TRBJ2-7 | TRBV2 | . | CASSEGPGLEIYEQYF
TRBJ2-1 | TRBV27 | . | CASTPFWGSGEGHDEQFF
TRBJ1-3 | TRBV30 | once | CAWSDYLKSSGNTIYF
TRBJ1-2 | TRBV6-5 | . | CASGVLGALHGYTF
TRBJ2-7 | TRBV13 | . | CASSPWAGRLYEQYF
TRBJ2-5 | TRBV4-2 | once | CASSSTSGSQETQYF